Listed below are T cell receptor beta chains from one sample, sequenced in a study of memory CD4+ T cells and cytomegalovirus serostatus. Produced via immunoSEQ multiplex PCR; TCRdb's table is partial and in-frame only. The sample holds 40,000 to 55,000 clones, under 90% seen once. Specimen: memory CD4+ T cells from blood. These receptors were collected from an adult in good health and CMV-seronegative. CDR3s leave out the opening cysteine and the closing phenylalanine or tryptophan.

V gene	J gene	CDR3 protein
TRBV2	TRBJ1-2	ASSEEVGQGARGYT
TRBV7-9	TRBJ1-1	ASTQLRDTEAF
TRBV29-1	TRBJ2-1	SVDRDRGYNEQF
TRBV19	TRBJ1-5	ASSIDGLVTQH
TRBV27	TRBJ2-4	ASSLGAAAKNIQY
TRBV10-2	TRBJ1-1	ASSTRTKGNTEAF
TRBV4-1	TRBJ2-1	ASRPTGSSYNEQF
TRBV5-6	TRBJ1-5	ASSMDPNQPQH
TRBV11-2	TRBJ1-3	ASSSVRQARNTIY
TRBV6-5	TRBJ2-1	ASSNGTYNEQF
TRBV5-1	TRBJ1-1	ASSPGTLHTEAF
TRBV20-1	TRBJ2-7	SVAGAEQY
TRBV9	TRBJ2-7	ASSNDPHQGEQY
TRBV28	TRBJ2-7	ASSVDPGVQY
TRBV30	TRBJ1-1	AWRTRGAEVMNTEAF
TRBV5-1	TRBJ1-4	ASSSGTGYEKLF
TRBV11-1	TRBJ2-2	ASSLGLAGGPRELF
TRBV11-2	TRBJ2-1	ASSSRVSYNEQF
TRBV6-5	TRBJ1-1	ASSAPGQGYPEAF
TRBV2	TRBJ2-2	ASRGGTSGSGELF
TRBV7-8	TRBJ2-3	ASSFLRGGGKDTQY
TRBV6-5	TRBJ2-3	ASSYRLTSPDTQY
TRBV7-9	TRBJ2-7	ASSLRKGNEQY
TRBV6-5	TRBJ2-3	ASSRMIADTQY
TRBV5-6	TRBJ1-2	ASSLPAAPDVT
TRBV2	TRBJ1-1	AREVNTEAF
TRBV30	TRBJ1-3	AGRTLGNTIY
TRBV4-2	TRBJ2-3	ASSSAKMGGSTDTQY
TRBV5-4	TRBJ2-2	ASSYDQNTGELF
TRBV6-6	TRBJ1-2	ASSYPAGNYGYT
TRBV6-1	TRBJ1-5	AHAGGVDQPQH
TRBV2	TRBJ2-5	ASSRQESGTQY
TRBV7-8	TRBJ1-2	ASSLAGFGYGYT
TRBV10-3	TRBJ2-3	ASGGLDTQY
TRBV4-1	TRBJ2-1	ASSHPRGIDYNEQF
TRBV27	TRBJ2-1	ASSPKGVGGYNEQF
TRBV6-5	TRBJ1-2	ASSYSMREGYT
TRBV9	TRBJ2-2	ASSVELIVGELF
TRBV9	TRBJ2-7	ASSVGGVGDEQY
TRBV4-2	TRBJ1-4	ASSQRQNEKLF
TRBV27	TRBJ2-4	ANRKNIQY
TRBV7-2	TRBJ2-6	ASSRQGSGANVLT
TRBV5-1	TRBJ2-7	ASSLEGRYEQY
TRBV5-8	TRBJ1-2	ASSPFTTGSTFGGYT
TRBV7-9	TRBJ2-1	ASSLTGLAESEQF
TRBV2	TRBJ1-2	ASRMDSRDGYT
TRBV13	TRBJ1-2	ASRLGQFRGYT
TRBV6-4	TRBJ1-5	ASSKDRGQPQH
TRBV30	TRBJ1-1	AWSVAGEGRNTEAF
TRBV6-1	TRBJ2-7	ASNIPPRYEQY
TRBV28	TRBJ1-3	ASKVLGPAGNTIY
TRBV19	TRBJ2-3	ASSIVTSGTDTQY
TRBV12-5	TRBJ1-5	ASGLVRGQGNQPQH
TRBV29-1	TRBJ2-3	SVVVGTSTDTQY
TRBV4-3	TRBJ2-2	ASSLRVNTGELF
TRBV4-2	TRBJ2-1	ASSQDRTGRQF
TRBV5-5	TRBJ1-3	ASSLIRGNTIY
TRBV19	TRBJ1-1	ASSATGGATEAF
TRBV11-2	TRBJ2-1	ASSLDPNEQF
TRBV28	TRBJ2-2	ASAGSSGETGELF